This entry lists 3 T cell receptor beta chains sequenced from one sample in a study of blood T cells in healthy people across ages. Through a sample-barcoded 5' primer and a J-beta primer mix, a second PCR was run for about 7 to 12 cycles. TCRdb independently ran MiXCR on the 5' RACE reads; one entry per CDR3 protein. The sample lists roughly 730,000 distinct CDR3 sequences; about 61% were seen once. The sequencing input was blood. All receptors come from a man aged 35 to 55 in good health.

The chain carries TRBV6-5 and TRBJ2-4, with D tentatively TRBD2 (6 bases). The DNA end lines up better with TRBJ2-7; the J call may be wrong. The CDR3 is made up of 14 amino acids. Germline assignment: CDR1 MNHEY and CDR2 SVGAGI. The CDR3 DNA reads as TGTGCCAGCAGTTACTTCGGGGGTGGAGGCGAGCAGTACTTC. Amino acids: CASSYFGGGGEQYF.

The V gene is TRBV4-3, the J gene TRBJ2-1; 10 bases fit TRBD2. In germline, CDR1 is LGHNA, CDR2 YSLEER. V shed 3 bases, J shed 7 bases, and the junction held 9 bases outside the gene matches. The CDR3 contains 16 residues. The chain's CDR3 is CASSQFSGGPGNEQFF. The CDR3 bases are TGCGCCAGCAGCCAGTTTAGCGGGGGGCCAGGGAATGAGCAGTTCTTC.

This clonotype was seen a few times. The J gene is TRBJ2-4, the V gene TRBV7-9; the match to TRBD2 covers 7 bases. From germline, CDR1 is SEHNR and CDR2 FQNEAQ (reference sequence). V shed 3 bases, J shed 5 bases, and the junction held 4 bases outside the gene matches. The CDR3 length is 14 residues. The DNA for the CDR3 is TGTGCCAGCAGCTTCGGGACTACGGAAAACATTCAGTACTTC. It specifies CASSFGTTENIQYF.